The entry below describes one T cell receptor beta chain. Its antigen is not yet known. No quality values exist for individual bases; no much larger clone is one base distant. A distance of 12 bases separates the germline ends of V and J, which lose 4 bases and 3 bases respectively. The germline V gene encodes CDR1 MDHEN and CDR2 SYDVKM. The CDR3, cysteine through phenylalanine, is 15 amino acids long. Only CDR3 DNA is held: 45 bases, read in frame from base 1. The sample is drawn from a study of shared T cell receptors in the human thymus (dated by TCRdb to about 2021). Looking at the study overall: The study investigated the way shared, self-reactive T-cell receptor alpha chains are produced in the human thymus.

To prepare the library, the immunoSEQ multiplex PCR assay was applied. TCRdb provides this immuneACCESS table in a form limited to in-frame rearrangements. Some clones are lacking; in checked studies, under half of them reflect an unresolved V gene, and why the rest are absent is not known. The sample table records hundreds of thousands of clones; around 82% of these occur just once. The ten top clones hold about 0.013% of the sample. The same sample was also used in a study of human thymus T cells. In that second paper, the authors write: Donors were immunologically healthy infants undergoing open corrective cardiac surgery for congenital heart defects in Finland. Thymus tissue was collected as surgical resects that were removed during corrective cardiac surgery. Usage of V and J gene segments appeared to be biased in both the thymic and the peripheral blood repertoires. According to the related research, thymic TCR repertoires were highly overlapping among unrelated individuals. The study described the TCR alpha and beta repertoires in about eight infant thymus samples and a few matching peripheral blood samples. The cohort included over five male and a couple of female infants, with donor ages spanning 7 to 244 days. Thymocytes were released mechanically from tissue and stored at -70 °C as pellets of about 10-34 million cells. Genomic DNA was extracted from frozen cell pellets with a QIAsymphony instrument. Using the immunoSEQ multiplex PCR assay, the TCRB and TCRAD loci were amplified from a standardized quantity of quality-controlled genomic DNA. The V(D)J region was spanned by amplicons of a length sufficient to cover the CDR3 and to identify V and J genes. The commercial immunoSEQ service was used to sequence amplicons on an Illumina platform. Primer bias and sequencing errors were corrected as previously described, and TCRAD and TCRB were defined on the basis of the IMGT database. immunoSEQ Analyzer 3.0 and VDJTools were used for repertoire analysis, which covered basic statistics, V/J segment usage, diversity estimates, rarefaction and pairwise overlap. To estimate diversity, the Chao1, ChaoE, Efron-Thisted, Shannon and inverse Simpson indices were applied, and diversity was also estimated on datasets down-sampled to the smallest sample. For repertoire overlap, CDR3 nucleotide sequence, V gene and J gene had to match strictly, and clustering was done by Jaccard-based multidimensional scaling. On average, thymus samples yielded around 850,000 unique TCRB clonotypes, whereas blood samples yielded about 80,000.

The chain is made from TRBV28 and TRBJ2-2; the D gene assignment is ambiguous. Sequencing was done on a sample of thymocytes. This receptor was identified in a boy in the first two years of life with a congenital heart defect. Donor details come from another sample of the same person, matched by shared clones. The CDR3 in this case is CASSSPRYDTGELFF. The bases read TGTGCCAGCAGTTCCCCCCGGTATGACACCGGGGAGCTGTTTTTT.